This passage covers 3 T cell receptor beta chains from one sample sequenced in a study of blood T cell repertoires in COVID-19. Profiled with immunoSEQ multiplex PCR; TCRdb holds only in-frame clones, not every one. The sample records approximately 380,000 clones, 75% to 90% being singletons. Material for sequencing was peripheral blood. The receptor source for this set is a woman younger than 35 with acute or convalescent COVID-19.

CDR3 sequence: CASSLSGGYNEQFF. The CDR3 DNA reads TGTGCCAGCAGCTTATCGGGCGGGTACAATGAGCAGTTCTTC. J is TRBJ2-1 and V is TRBV7-2; D is perhaps TRBD2 (5 bases). The germline CDR1 and CDR2 sequences are SGHTA and FQGNSA. Trimming cost V 2 bases and J 4 bases, with 9 bases left between them. The CDR3 extends over 14 amino acids.

CDR3 DNA sequence: TGCGCCAGCAGCTCGACAGGGCCCAGCTCCTATAATTCACCCCTCCACTTT. It is translated as CASSSTGPSSYNSPLHF. V gene TRBV5-1 combines with J gene TRBJ1-6, with 7 bases lining up with TRBD1. This CDR3 is 17 amino acids long. V trimming: 3 bases; J trimming: 0 bases; junction bases outside the gene matches: 6. Germline-derived CDR1 and CDR2 are SGHRS and YFSETQ. Full variable domain (remainder filled in from reference TRBV5-1 and TRBJ1-6): KAGVTQTPRYLIKTRGQQVTLSCSPISGHRSVSWYQQTPGQGLQFLFEYFSETQRNKGNFPGRFSGRQFSNSRSEMNVSTLELGDSALYLCASSSTGPSSYNSPLHFGNGTRLTVT.

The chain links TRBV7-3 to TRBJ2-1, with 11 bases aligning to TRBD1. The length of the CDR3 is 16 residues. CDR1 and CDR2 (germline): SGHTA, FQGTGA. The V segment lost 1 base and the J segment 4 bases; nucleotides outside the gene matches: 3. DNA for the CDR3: TGTGCCAGCAGCTTAAGGGGGACAGGGGGTTACAATGAGCAGTTCTTC. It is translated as CASSLRGTGGYNEQFF.